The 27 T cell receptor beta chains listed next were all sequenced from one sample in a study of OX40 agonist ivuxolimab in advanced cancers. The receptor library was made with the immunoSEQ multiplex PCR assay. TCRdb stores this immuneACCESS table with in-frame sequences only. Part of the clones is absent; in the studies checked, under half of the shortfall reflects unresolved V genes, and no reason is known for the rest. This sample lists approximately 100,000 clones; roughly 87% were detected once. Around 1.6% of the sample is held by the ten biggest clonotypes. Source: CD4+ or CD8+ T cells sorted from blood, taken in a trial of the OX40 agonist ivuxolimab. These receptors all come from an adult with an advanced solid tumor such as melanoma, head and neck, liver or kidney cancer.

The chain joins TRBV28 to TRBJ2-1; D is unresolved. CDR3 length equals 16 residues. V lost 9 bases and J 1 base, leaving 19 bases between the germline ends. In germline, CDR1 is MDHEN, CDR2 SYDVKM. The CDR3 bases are TGTGCCAGTCGCTCTCTTCGGGCACGATCCTACAATGAGCAGTTCTTC. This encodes CASRSLRARSYNEQFF.

CDR3 nucleotides: TGTGCCAGCAGGGGAGGGACTAGCGGGCCCGGGGCCCAGTACTTC. Translating gives CASRGGTSGPGAQYF. The chain uses TRBV6-1 and TRBJ2-5; 12 bases match TRBD2. In germline, CDR1 is MNHNS, CDR2 SASEGT. The J segment lost 9 bases and the V segment lost 6 bases, leaving 11 bases of the junction unmatched. The CDR3 loop spans 15 amino acids.

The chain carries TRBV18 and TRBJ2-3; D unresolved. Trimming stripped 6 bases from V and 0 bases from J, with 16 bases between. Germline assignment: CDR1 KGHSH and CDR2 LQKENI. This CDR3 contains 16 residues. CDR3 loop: CASSKRVETSTDTQYF. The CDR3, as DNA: TGTGCCAGCTCCAAACGGGTCGAGACGAGCACAGATACGCAGTATTTT.

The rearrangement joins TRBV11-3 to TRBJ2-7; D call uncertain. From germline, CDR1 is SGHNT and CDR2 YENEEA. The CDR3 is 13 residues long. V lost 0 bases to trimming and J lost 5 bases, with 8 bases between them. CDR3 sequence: CASSLDGQDEQYF. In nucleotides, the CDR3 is TGTGCCAGCAGCTTAGATGGGCAGGACGAGCAGTACTTC.

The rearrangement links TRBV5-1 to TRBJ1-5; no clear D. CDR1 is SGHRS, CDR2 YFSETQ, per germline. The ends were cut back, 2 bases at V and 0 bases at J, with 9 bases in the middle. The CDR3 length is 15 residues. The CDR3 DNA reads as TGCGCCAGCAGCTTCGGAACCAATAGCAATCAGCCCCAGCATTTT. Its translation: CASSFGTNSNQPQHF. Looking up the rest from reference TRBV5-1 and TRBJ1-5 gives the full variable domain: KAGVTQTPRYLIKTRGQQVTLSCSPISGHRSVSWYQQTPGQGLQFLFEYFSETQRNKGNFPGRFSGRQFSNSRSEMNVSTLELGDSALYLCASSFGTNSNQPQHFGDGTRLSIL.

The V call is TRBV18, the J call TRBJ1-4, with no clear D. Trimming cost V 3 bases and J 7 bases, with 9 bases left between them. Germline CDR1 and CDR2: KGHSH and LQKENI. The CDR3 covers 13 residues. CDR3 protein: CASSPAAFEKLFF. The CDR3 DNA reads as TGTGCCAGCTCACCGGCAGCTTTTGAAAAACTGTTTTTT.

This CDR3 reads CATSRDQTRGGQPQHF. The CDR3 coding sequence is TGTGCCACCAGCAGAGATCAGACAAGGGGCGGTCAGCCCCAGCATTTT. J is TRBJ1-5 and V is TRBV15; TRBD1 might be the D (5 bases). V was trimmed by 0 bases and J by 6 bases, leaving 15 bases between them. The CDR3 loop spans 16 amino acids. Germline V gives CDR1 LNHNV, CDR2 YYDKDF (reference sequence). Complete variable domain (other parts from reference TRBV15 and TRBJ1-5): DAMVIQNPRYQVTQFGKPVTLSCSQTLNHNVMYWYQQKSSQAPKLLFHYYDKDFNNEADTPDNFQSRRPNTSFCFLDIRSPGLGDTAMYLCATSRDQTRGGQPQHFGDGTRLSIL.

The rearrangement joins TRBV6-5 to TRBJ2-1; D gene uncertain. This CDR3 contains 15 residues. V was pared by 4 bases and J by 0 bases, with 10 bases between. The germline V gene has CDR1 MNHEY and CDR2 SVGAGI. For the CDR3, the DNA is TGTGCCAGCAGTTTGGCCTCCAGCTCCTACAATGAGCAGTTCTTC. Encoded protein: CASSLASSSYNEQFF.

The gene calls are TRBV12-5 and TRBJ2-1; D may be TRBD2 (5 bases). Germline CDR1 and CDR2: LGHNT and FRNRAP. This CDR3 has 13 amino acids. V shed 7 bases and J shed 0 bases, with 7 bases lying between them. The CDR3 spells CASDGDSYNEQFF. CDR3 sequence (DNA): TGTGCTAGTGACGGGGACTCCTACAATGAGCAGTTCTTC.

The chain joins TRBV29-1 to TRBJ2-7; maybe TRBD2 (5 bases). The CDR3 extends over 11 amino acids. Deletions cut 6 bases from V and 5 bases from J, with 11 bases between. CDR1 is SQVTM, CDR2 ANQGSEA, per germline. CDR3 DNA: TGCAGCGTCGCGGACGGGAACGAGCAGTACTTC. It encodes CSVADGNEQYF.

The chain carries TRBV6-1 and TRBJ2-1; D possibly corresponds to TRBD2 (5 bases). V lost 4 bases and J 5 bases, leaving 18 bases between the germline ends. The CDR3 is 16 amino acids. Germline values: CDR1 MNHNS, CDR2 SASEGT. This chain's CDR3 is CASSARTPLFDNEQFF. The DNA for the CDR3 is TGTGCCAGCAGTGCTCGGACTCCCTTATTTGACAATGAGCAGTTCTTC.

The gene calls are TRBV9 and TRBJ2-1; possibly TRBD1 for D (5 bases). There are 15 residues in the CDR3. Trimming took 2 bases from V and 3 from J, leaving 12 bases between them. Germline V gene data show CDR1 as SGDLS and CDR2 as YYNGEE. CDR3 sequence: CASSVDTSYYNEQFF. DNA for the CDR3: TGTGCCAGCAGCGTGGACACCTCCTACTACAATGAGCAGTTCTTC.

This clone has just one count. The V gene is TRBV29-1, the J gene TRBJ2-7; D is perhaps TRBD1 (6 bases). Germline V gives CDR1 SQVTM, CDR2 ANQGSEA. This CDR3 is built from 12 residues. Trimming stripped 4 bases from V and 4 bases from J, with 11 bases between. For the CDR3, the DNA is TGCAGCGTTGGCAGGGGTGAGTACGAGCAGTACTTC. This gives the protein CSVGRGEYEQYF.

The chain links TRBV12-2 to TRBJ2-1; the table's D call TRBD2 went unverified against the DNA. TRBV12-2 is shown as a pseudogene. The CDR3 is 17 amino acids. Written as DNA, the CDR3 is TGTGCAAGTCGCTGGAGTCGGCCGGGAGTCTGTAAAGATGAGCAGTTCTTC. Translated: CASRWSRPGVCKDEQFF.

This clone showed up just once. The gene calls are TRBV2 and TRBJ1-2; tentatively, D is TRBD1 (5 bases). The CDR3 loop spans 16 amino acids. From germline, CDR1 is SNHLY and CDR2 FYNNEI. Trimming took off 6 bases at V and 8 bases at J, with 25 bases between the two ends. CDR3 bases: TGTGCCAGCAGCCTTCGGACATACTTCAGCCCGAACGGCTACACCTTC. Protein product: CASSLRTYFSPNGYTF.

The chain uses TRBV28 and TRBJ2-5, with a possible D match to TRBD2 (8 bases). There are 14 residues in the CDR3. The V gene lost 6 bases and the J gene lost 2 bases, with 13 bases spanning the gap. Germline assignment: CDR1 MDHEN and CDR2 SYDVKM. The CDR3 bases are TGTGCCAGCAGCGGGGGGGGACAGCAAGAGACCCAGTACTTC. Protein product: CASSGGGQQETQYF.

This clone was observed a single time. The CDR3 region is CATSSTGRSNQPQHF. CDR3 DNA sequence: TGTGCCACCAGCAGTACAGGGCGCAGCAATCAGCCCCAGCATTTT. The chain carries TRBV15 and TRBJ1-5; possible D gene TRBD1, 6 bases. The V gene's germline CDR1 is LNHNV and CDR2 YYDKDF (reference sequence). The CDR3 sequence is 15 residues long. Trimming cost V 3 bases and J 1 base, with 10 bases left between them. The variable domain in full, with the rest retrieved from reference TRBV15 and TRBJ1-5, is DAMVIQNPRYQVTQFGKPVTLSCSQTLNHNVMYWYQQKSSQAPKLLFHYYDKDFNNEADTPDNFQSRRPNTSFCFLDIRSPGLGDTAMYLCATSSTGRSNQPQHFGDGTRLSIL.

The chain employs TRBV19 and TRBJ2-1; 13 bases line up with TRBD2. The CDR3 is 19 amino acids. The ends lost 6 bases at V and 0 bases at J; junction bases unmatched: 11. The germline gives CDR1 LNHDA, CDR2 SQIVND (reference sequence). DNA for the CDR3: TGTGCCAGTAGCATCGGGACTAGCGGGGATCTACACTCCTACAATGAGCAGTTCTTC. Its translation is CASSIGTSGDLHSYNEQFF.

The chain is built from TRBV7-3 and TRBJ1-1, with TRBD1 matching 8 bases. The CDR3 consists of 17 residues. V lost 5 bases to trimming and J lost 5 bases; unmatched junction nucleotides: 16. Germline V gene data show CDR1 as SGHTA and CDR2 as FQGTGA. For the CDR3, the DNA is TGTGCCAGCAGCAAAGGCACAGGGGGGCGCAAAGCGACTGAAGCTTTCTTT. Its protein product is CASSKGTGGRKATEAFF.

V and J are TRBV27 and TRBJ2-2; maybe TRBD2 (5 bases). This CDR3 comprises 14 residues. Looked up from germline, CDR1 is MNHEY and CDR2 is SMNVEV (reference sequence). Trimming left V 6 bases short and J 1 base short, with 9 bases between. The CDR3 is CASRRLQNTGELFF. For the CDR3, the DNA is TGTGCCAGCAGACGACTACAGAACACCGGGGAGCTGTTTTTT.

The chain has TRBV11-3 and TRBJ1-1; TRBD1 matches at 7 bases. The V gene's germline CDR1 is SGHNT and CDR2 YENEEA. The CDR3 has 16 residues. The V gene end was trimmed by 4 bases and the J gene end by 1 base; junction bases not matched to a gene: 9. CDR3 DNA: TGTGCCAGCAGCTCGGGCTACAGGGGTGGGAACACTGAAGCTTTCTTT. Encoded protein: CASSSGYRGGNTEAFF. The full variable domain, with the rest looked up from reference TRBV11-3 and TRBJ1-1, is EAGVVQSPRYKIIEKKQPVAFWCNPISGHNTLYWYLQNLGQGPELLIRYENEEAVDDSQLPKDRFSAERLKGVDSTLKIQPAELGDSAVYLCASSSGYRGGNTEAFFGQGTRLTVV.

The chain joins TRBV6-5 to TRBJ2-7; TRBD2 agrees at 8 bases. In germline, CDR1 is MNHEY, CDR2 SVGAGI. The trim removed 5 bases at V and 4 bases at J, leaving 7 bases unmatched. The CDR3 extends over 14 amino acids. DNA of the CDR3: TGTGCCAGCAGTAGCGGGAGACAGACTTACGAGCAGTACTTC. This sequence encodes CASSSGRQTYEQYF.

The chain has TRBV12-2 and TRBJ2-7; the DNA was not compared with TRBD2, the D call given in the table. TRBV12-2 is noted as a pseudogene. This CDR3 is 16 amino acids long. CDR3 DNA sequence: TGTGCAAGTCGCTTCCCCCCGGGACTAGCTCTTCACGAGCAGTACTTC. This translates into CASRFPPGLALHEQYF.

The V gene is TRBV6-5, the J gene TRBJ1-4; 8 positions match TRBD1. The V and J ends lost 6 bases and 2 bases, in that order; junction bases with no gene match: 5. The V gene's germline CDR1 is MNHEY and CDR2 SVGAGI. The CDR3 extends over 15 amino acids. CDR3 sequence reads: CASRPGQGTNEKLFF. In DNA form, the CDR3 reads TGTGCCAGCAGACCTGGACAGGGCACTAATGAAAAACTGTTTTTT.

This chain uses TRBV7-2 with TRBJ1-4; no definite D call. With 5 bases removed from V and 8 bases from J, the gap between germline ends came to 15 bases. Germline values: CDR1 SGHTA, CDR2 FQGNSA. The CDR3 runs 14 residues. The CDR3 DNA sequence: TGTGCCAGCAGCCCTCAGGTCGCACGGGAAAAACTGTTTTTT. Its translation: CASSPQVAREKLFF.

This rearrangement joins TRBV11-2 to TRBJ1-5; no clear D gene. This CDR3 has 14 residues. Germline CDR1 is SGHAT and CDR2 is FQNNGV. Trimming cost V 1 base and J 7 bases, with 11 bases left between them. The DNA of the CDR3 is TGTGCCAGCAGCTTAGTGGGTGGCAGACAGCCCCAGCATTTT. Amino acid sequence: CASSLVGGRQPQHF. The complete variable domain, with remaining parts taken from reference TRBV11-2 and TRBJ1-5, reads EAGVAQSPRYKIIEKRQSVAFWCNPISGHATLYWYQQILGQGPKLLIQFQNNGVVDDSQLPKDRFSAERLKGVDSTLKIQPAKLEDSAVYLCASSLVGGRQPQHFGDGTRLSIL.

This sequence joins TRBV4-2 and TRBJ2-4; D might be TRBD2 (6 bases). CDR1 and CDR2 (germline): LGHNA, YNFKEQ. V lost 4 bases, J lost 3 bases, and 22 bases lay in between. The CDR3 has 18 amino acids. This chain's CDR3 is CASSPLGVSSEVKNIQYF. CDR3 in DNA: TGTGCCAGCAGCCCCCTGGGAGTGTCTAGCGAAGTCAAAAACATTCAGTACTTC.